This entry features one T cell receptor (beta chain) sequence. Its antigen is not yet known. Base qualities are missing; no much larger clone stands one base away. These data are taken from a study of cytomegalovirus exposure and HLA in healthy donors (dated by TCRdb to 2015 to 2018). General notes on the study: A later analysis indicated that the roughly 120 validation repertoires were generated on the platform also employed for the roughly 730 repertoires of the first cohort. The study was designed to test whether signatures of past pathogen exposure could be identified by cataloging public T cell receptors. A separate validation cohort of roughly 130 different subjects was used in addition to the roughly 700-subject first cohort. The study combined high-throughput TCR immunosequencing, statistical association of individual TCRs with disease status, and machine learning to predict cytomegalovirus infection status.

The full study reports these points: In the study, roughly 160 TCR beta chains were listed as associated with cytomegalovirus. The classifier was reported to diagnose cytomegalovirus status with high specificity and sensitivity in both the original and validation cohorts. Subsequent analysis determined that TCRs grouped into clusters in the first cohort also showed a tendency toward co-occurrence across the 120 validation repertoires, and roughly 95% of cluster scores exceeded 0. The authors suggested that the approach could potentially be generalized to other disease states and immunological phenotypes. The validation cohort had no HLA typing available for a later analysis, so co-occurrence within that cohort was assessed over all 120 or so repertoires. A few of the identified cytomegalovirus-associated TCR beta chains were confirmed in vitro to be specific for cytomegalovirus antigens. Across donors, most TCR sequences were observed very rarely, whereas some public TCRs were present in many individuals.

Donors formed part of the validation cohort, which comprised over a hundred subjects and was distinct from the first cohort of 690 or so subjects. Reading from cysteine to phenylalanine, the CDR3 counts 17 amino acids. The entry retains the CDR3 DNA only, 51 bases that are in frame from base 1. Clipping removes 4 bases from V and 0 bases from J, with 11 as the unmatched junction base count. CDR1 is given as SGHRS and CDR2 as YFSETQ, both from the germline V gene. Libraries were built with the immunoSEQ multiplex PCR assay. The source study handled its data this way. A statistical classification framework was developed to diagnose cytomegalovirus status using the catalog of TCR beta chain sequences. TCRdb re-hosts the immuneACCESS table, in-frame sequences only. Its copies lack some clones; in the studies checked, an unresolved V gene accounts for under half of them, and the cause for the rest is not known. V and J calls and clone size come straight from that table; D and trimming were deduced from the DNA. The sample table records around 150,000 clones; approximately 91% of these occur just once. The top ten clonotypes cover 0.6% to 0.8% of the sample.

Sequenced input: PBMCs. This TCR derives from a man between 18 and 35 years old in good health and CMV-seronegative. The rearranged chain carries TRBV5-1 and TRBJ2-3, with 7 bases matching TRBD2. The DNA sequence follows: TGCGCCAGCAGCCCGAACGGGAGGAGCCCAAGCACAGATACGCAGTATTTT. Its translation is CASSPNGRSPSTDTQYF.